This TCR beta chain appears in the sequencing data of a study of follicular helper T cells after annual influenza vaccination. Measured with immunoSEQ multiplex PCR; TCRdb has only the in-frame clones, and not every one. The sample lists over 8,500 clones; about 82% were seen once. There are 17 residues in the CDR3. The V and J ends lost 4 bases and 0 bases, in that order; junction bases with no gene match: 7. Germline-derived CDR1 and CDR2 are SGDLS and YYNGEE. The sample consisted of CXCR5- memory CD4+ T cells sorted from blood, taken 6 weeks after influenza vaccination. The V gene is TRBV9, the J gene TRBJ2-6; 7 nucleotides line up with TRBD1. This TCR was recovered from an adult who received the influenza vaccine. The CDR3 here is CASSLRDSDSGANVLTF. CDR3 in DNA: TGTGCCAGCAGCCTCCGGGACAGTGACTCTGGGGCCAACGTCCTGACTTTC.